These 3 T cell receptor beta chains originate from one sample sequenced in a study of beta chain features in type 1 diabetes. The study's findings and limits: Type 1 diabetes patients showed a moderate but significant shortening of TCRB CDR3s in all four CD4+ subsets.

These receptors have no identified antigens. cDNA synthesis used the whole RNA isolate, giving expressed TCRB sequences. The assay was immunoSEQ multiplex PCR, and TCRdb's table has in-frame clones only and misses some. The table lists 100,000 to 150,000 clones, roughly 10% of them singletons. Sequencing input: central memory CD4+ T cells from blood. Receptors originate from a man younger than 40 with type 1 diabetes.

This clone appeared a few times. V and J are TRBV5-1 and TRBJ2-3, with 10 nucleotides matching TRBD1. This CDR3 has 15 amino acids. Looked up from germline, CDR1 is SGHRS and CDR2 is YFSETQ. V shed 1 base and J 3 bases; nucleotides not matched to a gene: 2. Written as DNA, the CDR3 is TGCGCCAGCAGCTTGACGGGACAGGGGACAGATACGCAGTATTTT. The encoded protein is CASSLTGQGTDTQYF.

Written as DNA, the CDR3 is TGTGCCAGCAGCGCCCGGGACAGTTCCAATGAGCAGTTCTTC. It codes for CASSARDSSNEQFF. The rearrangement joins TRBV7-9 to TRBJ2-1; TRBD1 matches at 7 bases. The germline gives CDR1 SEHNR, CDR2 FQNEAQ (reference sequence). The CDR3 consists of 14 residues. V shed 5 bases and J 6 bases; nucleotides not matched to a gene: 7. The full variable domain, its missing parts supplied by reference TRBV7-9 and TRBJ2-1, is DTGVSQNPRHKITKRGQNVTFRCDPISEHNRLYWYRQTLGQGPEFLTYFQNEAQLEKSRLLSDRFSAERPKGSFSTLEIQRTEQGDSAMYLCASSARDSSNEQFFGPGTRLTVL.

The chain joins TRBV7-2 to TRBJ2-3, with D perhaps matching TRBD2 (6 bases). The CDR3 covers 14 residues. Trimming took off 5 bases at V and 0 bases at J, with 9 bases between the two ends. Germline V CDR1 and CDR2: SGHTA, FQGNSA. The CDR3: CASSPGGSTDTQYF. For the CDR3, the DNA is TGTGCCAGCAGCCCCGGGGGTAGCACAGATACGCAGTATTTT. The full variable domain, in which reference TRBV7-2 and TRBJ2-3 provide the parts outside the CDR3, is GAGVSQSPSNKVTEKGKDVELRCDPISGHTALYWYRQSLGQGLEFLIYFQGNSAPDKSGLPSDRFSAERTGGSVSTLTIQRTQQEDSAVYLCASSPGGSTDTQYFGPGTRLTVL.